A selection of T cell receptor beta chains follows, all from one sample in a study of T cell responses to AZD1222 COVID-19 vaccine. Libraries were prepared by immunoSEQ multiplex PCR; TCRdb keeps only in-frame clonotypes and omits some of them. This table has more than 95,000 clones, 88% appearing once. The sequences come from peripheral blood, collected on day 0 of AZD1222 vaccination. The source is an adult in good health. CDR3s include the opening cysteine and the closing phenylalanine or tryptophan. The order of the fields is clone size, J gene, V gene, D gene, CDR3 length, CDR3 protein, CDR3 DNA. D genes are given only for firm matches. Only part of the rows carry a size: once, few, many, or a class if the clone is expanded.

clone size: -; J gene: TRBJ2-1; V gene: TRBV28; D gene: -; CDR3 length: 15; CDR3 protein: CASSLQAPAYNEQFF; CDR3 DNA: TGTGCCAGCAGTTTACAGGCCCCCGCCTACAATGAGCAGTTCTTC
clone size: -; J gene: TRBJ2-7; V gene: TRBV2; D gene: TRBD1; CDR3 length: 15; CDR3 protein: CASSVGWDRTYEQYF; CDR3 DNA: TGTGCCAGCAGTGTTGGGTGGGACAGGACCTACGAGCAGTACTTC
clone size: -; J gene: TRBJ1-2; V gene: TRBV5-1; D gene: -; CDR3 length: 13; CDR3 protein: CASSFLTGWGCTF; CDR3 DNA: TGCGCCAGCAGCTTCCTGACAGGTTGGGGCTGCACCTTC
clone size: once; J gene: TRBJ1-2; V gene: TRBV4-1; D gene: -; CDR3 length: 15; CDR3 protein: CASSQYKASAYGYTF; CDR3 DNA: TGCGCCAGCAGCCAATATAAGGCGTCGGCCTATGGCTACACCTTC
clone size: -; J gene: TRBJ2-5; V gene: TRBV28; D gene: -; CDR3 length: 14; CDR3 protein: CASKDGSVQETQYF; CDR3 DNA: TGTGCCAGCAAGGACGGGAGCGTCCAAGAGACCCAGTACTTC
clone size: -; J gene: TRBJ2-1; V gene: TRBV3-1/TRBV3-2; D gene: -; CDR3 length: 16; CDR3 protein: CASSPRFAVMNHEQFF; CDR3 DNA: TGTGCCAGCAGCCCCAGATTTGCGGTTATGAATCATGAGCAGTTCTTC
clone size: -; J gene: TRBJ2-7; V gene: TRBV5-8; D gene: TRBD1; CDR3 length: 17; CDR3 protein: CASSLGDRGRRLYEQYF; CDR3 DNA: TGTGCCAGCAGCTTGGGGGACAGGGGACGTCGGTTATACGAGCAGTACTTC
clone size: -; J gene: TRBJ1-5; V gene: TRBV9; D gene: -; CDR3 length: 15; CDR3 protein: CASSVGGNSNQPQHF; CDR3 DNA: TGTGCCAGCAGCGTAGGGGGGAATAGCAATCAGCCCCAGCATTTT
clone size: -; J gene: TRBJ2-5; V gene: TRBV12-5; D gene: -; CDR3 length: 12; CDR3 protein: CASGLYQETQYF; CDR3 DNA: TGTGCTAGTGGTTTGTACCAAGAGACCCAGTACTTC
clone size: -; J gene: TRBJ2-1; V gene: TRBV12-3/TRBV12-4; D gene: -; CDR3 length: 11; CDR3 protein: CASSPWGQQFF; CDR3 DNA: TGTGCCAGCAGCCCATGGGGACAGCAGTTCTTC
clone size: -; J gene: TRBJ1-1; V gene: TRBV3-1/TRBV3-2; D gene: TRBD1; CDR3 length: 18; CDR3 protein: CASSQDSRVVTGDREAFF; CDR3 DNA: TGTGCCAGCAGCCAAGATTCGAGGGTCGTTACAGGGGATCGCGAAGCTTTCTTT
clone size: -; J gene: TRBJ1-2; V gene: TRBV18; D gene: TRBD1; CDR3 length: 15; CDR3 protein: CASSADRQGNYGYTF; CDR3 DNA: TGTGCCAGCTCGGCGGACCGACAGGGAAACTATGGCTACACCTTC
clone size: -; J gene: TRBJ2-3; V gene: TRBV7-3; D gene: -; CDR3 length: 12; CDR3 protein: CASSSITDTQYF; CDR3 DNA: TGTGCCAGCAGCTCGATCACAGATACGCAGTATTTT
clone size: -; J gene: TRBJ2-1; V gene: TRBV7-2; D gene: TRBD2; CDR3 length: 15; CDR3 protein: CASSSLAGGRREQFF; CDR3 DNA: TGTGCCAGCAGTTCACTAGCGGGGGGGCGGAGAGAGCAGTTCTTC
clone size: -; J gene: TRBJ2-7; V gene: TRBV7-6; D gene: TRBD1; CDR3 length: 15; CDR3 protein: CASSPGQGNSYEQYF; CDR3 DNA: TGTGCCAGCAGCCCGGGACAGGGAAACTCCTACGAGCAGTACTTC
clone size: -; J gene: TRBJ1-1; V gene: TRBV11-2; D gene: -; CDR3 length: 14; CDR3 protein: CASTLSVLNTEAFF; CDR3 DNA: TGTGCCAGCACCCTATCTGTCCTGAACACTGAAGCTTTCTTT
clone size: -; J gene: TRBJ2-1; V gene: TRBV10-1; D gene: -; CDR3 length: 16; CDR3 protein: CASIVMAGWVCNEQFF; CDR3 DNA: TGCGCCAGCATCGTTATGGCGGGATGGGTCTGCAATGAGCAGTTCTTC
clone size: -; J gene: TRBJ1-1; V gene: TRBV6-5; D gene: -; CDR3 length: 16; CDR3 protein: CASSYQQGALNTEAFF; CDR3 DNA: TGTGCCAGCAGTTACCAACAGGGCGCACTAAACACTGAAGCTTTCTTT
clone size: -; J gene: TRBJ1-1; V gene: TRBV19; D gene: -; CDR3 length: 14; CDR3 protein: CASSPWTVNTEAFF; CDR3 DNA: TGTGCCAGTAGTCCTTGGACAGTGAACACTGAAGCTTTCTTT
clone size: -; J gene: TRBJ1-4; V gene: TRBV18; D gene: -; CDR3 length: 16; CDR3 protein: CASSPIPPGVDEKLFF; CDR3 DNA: TGTGCCAGCTCACCCATTCCCCCAGGGGTGGATGAAAAACTGTTTTTT
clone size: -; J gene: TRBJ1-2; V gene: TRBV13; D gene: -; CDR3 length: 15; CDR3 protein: CASSRFNGGDYGYTF; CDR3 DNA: TGTGCCAGCAGCCGTTTCAACGGGGGGGACTATGGCTACACCTTC
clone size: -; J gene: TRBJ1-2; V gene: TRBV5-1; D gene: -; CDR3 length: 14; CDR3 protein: CASSLAGDPRGYTF; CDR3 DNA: TGCGCCAGCAGCTTGGCCGGAGATCCTAGAGGCTACACCTTC
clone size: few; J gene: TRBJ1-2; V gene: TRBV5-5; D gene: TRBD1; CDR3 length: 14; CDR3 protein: CASAWGTGENGYTF; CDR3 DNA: TGTGCCAGCGCCTGGGGGACAGGGGAAAATGGCTACACCTTC
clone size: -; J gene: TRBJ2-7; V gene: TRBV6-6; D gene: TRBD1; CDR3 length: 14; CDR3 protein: CASSYYGQDYEQYF; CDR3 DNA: TGTGCCAGCAGTTACTACGGACAGGATTACGAGCAGTACTTC
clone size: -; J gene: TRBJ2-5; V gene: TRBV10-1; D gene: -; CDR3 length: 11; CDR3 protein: CASTNTETQYF; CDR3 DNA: TGCGCCAGCACTAACACGGAGACCCAGTACTTC
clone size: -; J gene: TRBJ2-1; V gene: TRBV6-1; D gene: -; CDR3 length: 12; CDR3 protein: CASSENRNEQFF; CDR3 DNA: TGTGCCAGCAGTGAAAACAGGAATGAGCAGTTCTTC
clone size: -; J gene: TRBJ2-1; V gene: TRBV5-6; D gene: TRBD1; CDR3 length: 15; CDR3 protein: CASSFRDRAYNEQFF; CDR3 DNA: TGTGCCAGCAGCTTCCGGGACAGAGCCTACAATGAGCAGTTCTTC
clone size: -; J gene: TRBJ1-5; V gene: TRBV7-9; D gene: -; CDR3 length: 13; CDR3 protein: CASSLTANQPQHF; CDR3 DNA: TGTGCCAGCAGCTTGACAGCTAATCAGCCCCAGCATTTT
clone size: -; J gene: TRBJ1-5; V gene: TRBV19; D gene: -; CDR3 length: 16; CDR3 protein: CASRSPNWGRDQPQHF; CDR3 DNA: TGTGCCAGTAGGTCCCCAAACTGGGGCCGGGATCAGCCCCAGCATTTT
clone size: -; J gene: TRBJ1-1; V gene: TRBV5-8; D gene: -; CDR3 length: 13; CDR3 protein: CASSLSGFRRAFF; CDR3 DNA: TGTGCCAGCAGCTTATCAGGGTTCAGACGAGCTTTCTTT
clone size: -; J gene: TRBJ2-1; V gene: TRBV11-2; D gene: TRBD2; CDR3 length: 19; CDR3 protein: CASSSPFRTSGSINTEQFF; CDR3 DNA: TGTGCCAGCAGCTCTCCTTTCCGGACTAGCGGATCGATCAATACGGAGCAGTTCTTC
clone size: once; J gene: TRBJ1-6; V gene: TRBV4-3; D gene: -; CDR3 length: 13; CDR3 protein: CASSQEDGSPLHF; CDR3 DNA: TGCGCCAGCAGCCAAGAAGACGGATCACCCCTCCACTTT
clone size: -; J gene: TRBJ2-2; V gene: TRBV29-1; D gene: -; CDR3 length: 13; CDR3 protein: CSVVPGSTGELFF; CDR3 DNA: TGCAGCGTTGTACCAGGGTCCACCGGGGAGCTGTTTTTT
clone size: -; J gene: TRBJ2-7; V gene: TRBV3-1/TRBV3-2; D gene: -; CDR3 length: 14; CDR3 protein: CASSFRDPPYEQYF; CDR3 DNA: TGTGCCAGCAGTTTTCGGGACCCCCCCTACGAGCAGTACTTC
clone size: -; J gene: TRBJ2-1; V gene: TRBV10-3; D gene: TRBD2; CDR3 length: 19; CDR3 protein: CAISRGGLTGGSSYNEQFF; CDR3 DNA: TGTGCCATCAGTCGTGGGGGACTCACGGGGGGTAGCTCCTACAATGAGCAGTTCTTC
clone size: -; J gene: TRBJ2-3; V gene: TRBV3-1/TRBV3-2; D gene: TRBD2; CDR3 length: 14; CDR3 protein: CASWASGSTDTQYF; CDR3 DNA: TGTGCCAGCTGGGCTAGCGGTAGCACAGATACGCAGTATTTT
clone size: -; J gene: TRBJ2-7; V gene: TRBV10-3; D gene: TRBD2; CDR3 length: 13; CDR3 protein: CAISEAGRGEQYF; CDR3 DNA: TGTGCCATCAGTGAGGCGGGGCGGGGGGAGCAGTACTTC
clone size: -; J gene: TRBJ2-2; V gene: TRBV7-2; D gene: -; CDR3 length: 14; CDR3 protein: CASSFGPNTGELFF; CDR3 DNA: TGTGCCAGCAGCTTCGGACCAAACACCGGGGAGCTGTTTTTT
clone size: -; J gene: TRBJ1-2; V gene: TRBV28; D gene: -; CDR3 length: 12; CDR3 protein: CASSLGAYGYTF; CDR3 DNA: TGTGCCAGCAGTCTGGGTGCCTATGGCTACACCTTC
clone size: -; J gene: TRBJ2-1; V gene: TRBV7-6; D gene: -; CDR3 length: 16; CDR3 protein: CASSLGGGAPYNEQFF; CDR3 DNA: TGTGCCAGCAGCTTAGGAGGGGGGGCTCCCTACAATGAGCAGTTCTTC
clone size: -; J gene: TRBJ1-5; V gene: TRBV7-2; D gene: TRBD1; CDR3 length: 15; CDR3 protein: CASSFGQGASQPQHF; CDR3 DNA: TGTGCCAGCAGCTTTGGGCAGGGGGCAAGTCAGCCCCAGCATTTT
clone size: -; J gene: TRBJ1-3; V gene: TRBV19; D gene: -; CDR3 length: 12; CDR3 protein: CASCGPGNTIYF; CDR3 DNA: TGTGCCAGTTGCGGCCCCGGAAACACCATATATTTT
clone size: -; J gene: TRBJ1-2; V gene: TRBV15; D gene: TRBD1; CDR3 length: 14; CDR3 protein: CATSRKDRGGLYTF; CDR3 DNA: TGTGCCACCAGCAGGAAGGACAGGGGAGGGCTCTACACCTTC
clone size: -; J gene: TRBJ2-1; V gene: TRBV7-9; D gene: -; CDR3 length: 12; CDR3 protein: CASSTPGNEQFF; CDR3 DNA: TGTGCCAGCAGCACCCCCGGGAATGAGCAGTTCTTC
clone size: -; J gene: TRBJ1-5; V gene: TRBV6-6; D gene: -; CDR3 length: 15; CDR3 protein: CASSPQGEKAQPQHF; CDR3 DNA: TGTGCCAGCAGTCCACAGGGTGAAAAGGCCCAGCCCCAGCATTTT
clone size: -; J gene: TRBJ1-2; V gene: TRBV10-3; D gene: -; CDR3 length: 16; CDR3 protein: CAIRGGQGLVGYGYTF; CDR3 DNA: TGTGCCATCAGGGGCGGGCAGGGCCTTGTTGGCTATGGCTACACCTTC
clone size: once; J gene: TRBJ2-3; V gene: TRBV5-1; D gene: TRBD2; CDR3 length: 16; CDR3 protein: CASSARLAGGTDTQYF; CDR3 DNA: TGCGCCAGCAGCGCGAGACTAGCGGGGGGCACAGATACGCAGTATTTT
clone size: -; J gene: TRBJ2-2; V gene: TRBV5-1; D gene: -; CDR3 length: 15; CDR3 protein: CATTQGVVRTGELFF; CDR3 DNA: TGCGCCACCACACAGGGAGTCGTTAGGACCGGGGAGCTGTTTTTT